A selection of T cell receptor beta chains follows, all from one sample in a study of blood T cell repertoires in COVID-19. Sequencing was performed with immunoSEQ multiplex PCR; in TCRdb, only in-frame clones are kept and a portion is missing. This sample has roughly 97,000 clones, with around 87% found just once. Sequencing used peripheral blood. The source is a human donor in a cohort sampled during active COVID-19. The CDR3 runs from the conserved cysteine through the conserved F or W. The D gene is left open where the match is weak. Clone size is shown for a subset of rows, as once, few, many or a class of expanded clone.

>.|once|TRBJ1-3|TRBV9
TGTGCCAGCAGCCTCGGCGGGGTTTCTGGAAACACCATATATTTT
CASSLGGVSGNTIYF
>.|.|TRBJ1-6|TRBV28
TGTGCCAGCAGTTCGACAGCGAGCTCCTATAATTCACCCCTCCACTTT
CASSSTASSYNSPLHF
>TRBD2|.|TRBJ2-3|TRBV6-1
TGTGCCAGCAGTGCCCCTCGACTAGCGGGAGTCATAGATACGCAGTATTTT
CASSAPRLAGVIDTQYF
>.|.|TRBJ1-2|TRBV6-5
TGTGCCAGCACGATCACCCGGACAGTCTATGGCTACACCTTC
CASTITRTVYGYTF
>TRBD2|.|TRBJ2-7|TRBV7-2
TGTGCCAGCAGCTTCGAAAGCGGGAGCCCCTACGAGCAGTACTTC
CASSFESGSPYEQYF
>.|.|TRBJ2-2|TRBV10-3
TGTGCCATCAGTTTGGGGGAACGGGGGACCGGGGAGCTGTTTTTT
CAISLGERGTGELFF
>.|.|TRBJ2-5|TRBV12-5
TGTGCTAGTGGTTTGGTAGAGGAGACCCAGTACTTC
CASGLVEETQYF
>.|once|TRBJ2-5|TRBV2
TGTGCCAGCAGTGGGGAGGTGGAAGAGACCCAGTACTTC
CASSGEVEETQYF
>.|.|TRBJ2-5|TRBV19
TGTGCAACCAAGGGGAAGATCCAGTACTTC
CATKGKIQYF
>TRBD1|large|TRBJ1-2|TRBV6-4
TGTGCCAGCAGTGCAACCGGGACAGGGGTTGCTCATGGCTACACCTTC
CASSATGTGVAHGYTF
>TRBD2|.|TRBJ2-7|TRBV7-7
TGTGCTAGCAGCTTGGGTAGCGGGGAATACGAGCAGTACTTC
CASSLGSGEYEQYF
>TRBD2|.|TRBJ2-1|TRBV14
TGTGCCAGCAGCCAAATCGCGGGAGTATCCTACAATGAGCAGTTCTTC
CASSQIAGVSYNEQFF
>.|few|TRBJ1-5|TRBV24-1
TGTGCCACCAGTGATTTGATAGGGGGGCCCCAGCATTTT
CATSDLIGGPQHF
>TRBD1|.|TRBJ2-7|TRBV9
TGTGCCAGCAGCGTAGGACAGGGCAACTACGAGCAGTACTTC
CASSVGQGNYEQYF
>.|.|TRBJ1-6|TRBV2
TGTGCCAGCAGTGAAGGGCGGGATTCACCCCTCCACTTT
CASSEGRDSPLHF
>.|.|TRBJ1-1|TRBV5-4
TGTGCCAGCAGCTTAACGGGGAGCGACACTGAAGCTTTCTTT
CASSLTGSDTEAFF
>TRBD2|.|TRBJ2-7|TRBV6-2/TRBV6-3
TGTGCCAGCAGTTACACGTCTAGCGGAACCTTGGAGCAGTACTTC
CASSYTSSGTLEQYF
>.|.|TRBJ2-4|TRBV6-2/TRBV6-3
TGTGCCAGCAGTTACGTGGACATGGGCATTCAGTACTTC
CASSYVDMGIQYF
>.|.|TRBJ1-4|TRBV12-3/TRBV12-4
TGTGCCAGCAGTTTAGAAGGAGGAGAAAAACTGTTTTTT
CASSLEGGEKLFF
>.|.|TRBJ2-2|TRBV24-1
TGTGCCACCAGTGACTCGTCGGTCCCCGGGGAGCTGTTTTTT
CATSDSSVPGELFF
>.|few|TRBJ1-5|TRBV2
TGTGCCAGCAGTGCCGGAAACAGGGAGCAGCCCCAGCATTTT
CASSAGNREQPQHF
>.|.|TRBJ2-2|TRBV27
TGTGCCAGCAGTCCCATACAGAACACCGGGGAGCTGTTTTTT
CASSPIQNTGELFF
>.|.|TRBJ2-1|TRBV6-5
TGTGCCAGCAGCCAAGGACTATCGGAGTTCTTC
CASSQGLSEFF
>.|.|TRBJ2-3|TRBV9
TGTGCCAGCAGTTCTGCGAGTACGCAGTATTTT
CASSSASTQYF
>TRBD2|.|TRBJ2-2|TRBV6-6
TGTGCCAGCAGCCCCAGCGGGAGCACCGGGGAGCTGTTTTTT
CASSPSGSTGELFF
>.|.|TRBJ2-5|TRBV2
TGTGCCAGCAGAAAGATTACAGGAGACCAAGAGACCCAGTACTTC
CASRKITGDQETQYF
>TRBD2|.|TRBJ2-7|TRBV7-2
TGTGCCAGCAGCTCCCGCCCCGGACTAGCCCACGAGCAGTACTTC
CASSSRPGLAHEQYF
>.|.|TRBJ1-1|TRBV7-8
TGTGCCAGCATGAGGGGGACGGGGCGGTCGGGGCTTGGTTCTTTCTTT
CASMRGTGRSGLGSFF
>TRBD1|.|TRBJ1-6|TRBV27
TGTGCCAGCAGTTTATCCACAGGGGGATATAATTCACCCCTCCACTTT
CASSLSTGGYNSPLHF
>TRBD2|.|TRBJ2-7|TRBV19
TGTGCCAGTAGTATGGGGGGGGGATCCTACGAGCAGTACTTC
CASSMGGGSYEQYF
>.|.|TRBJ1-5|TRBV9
TGTGCCAGCAGCCCCACAGGGATGGGCAATCAGCCCCAGCATTTT
CASSPTGMGNQPQHF
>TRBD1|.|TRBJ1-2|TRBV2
TGTGCCGGCAGTGAGGGACAGGGTCTGAGCGGCTACACCTTC
CAGSEGQGLSGYTF
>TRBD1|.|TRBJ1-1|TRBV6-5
TGTGCCAGCAGTTACTCGATCGGGACAGACGAAGAAGCTTTCTTT
CASSYSIGTDEEAFF
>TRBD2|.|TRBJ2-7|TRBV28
TGTGCCAGCAGTTTATGGGTCGGGTCCGGCGGGGGAATTTCCTACGAGCAGTACTTC
CASSLWVGSGGGISYEQYF
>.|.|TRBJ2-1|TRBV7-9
TGTGCCAGCAGCTTACTGGAGACCGAGCAGTTCTTC
CASSLLETEQFF
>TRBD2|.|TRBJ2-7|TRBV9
TGTGCCAGCAGCGTAGGGACCAGCGGGAGGTCGGGCGAGCAGTACTTC
CASSVGTSGRSGEQYF
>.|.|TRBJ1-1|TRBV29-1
TGCAGCGTTGAAGAACAATCGGCCCGGAGAGCTTTCTTT
CSVEEQSARRAFF
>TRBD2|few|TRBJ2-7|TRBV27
TGTGCCAGCAGTCCGGGACTAACCTACGAGCAGTACTTC
CASSPGLTYEQYF
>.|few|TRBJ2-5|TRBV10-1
TGCGCCAGCAGTGAGTTCCCTCAAGAGACCCAGTACTTC
CASSEFPQETQYF
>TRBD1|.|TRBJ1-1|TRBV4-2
TGTGCCAGCAGCCAAGATGGACAGGGGTTCACTGAAGCTTTCTTT
CASSQDGQGFTEAFF
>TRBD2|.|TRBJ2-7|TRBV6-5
TGTGCCAGCAGTTTCCTAGCGGGTAGCTACGAGCAGTACTTC
CASSFLAGSYEQYF
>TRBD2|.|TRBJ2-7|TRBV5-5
TGTGCCAGCAGCTCCCGGACTAGCGGGAGTTCTTACGAGCAGTACTTC
CASSSRTSGSSYEQYF
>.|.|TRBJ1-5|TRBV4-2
TGTGCCAGCAGCCAAGATTTTCTAGGGGTCAATCAGCCCCAGCATTTT
CASSQDFLGVNQPQHF
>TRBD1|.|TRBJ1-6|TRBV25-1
TGTGCCAGCAGTGAATATCAAATTGACAGGGACAATTCACCCCTCCACTTT
CASSEYQIDRDNSPLHF